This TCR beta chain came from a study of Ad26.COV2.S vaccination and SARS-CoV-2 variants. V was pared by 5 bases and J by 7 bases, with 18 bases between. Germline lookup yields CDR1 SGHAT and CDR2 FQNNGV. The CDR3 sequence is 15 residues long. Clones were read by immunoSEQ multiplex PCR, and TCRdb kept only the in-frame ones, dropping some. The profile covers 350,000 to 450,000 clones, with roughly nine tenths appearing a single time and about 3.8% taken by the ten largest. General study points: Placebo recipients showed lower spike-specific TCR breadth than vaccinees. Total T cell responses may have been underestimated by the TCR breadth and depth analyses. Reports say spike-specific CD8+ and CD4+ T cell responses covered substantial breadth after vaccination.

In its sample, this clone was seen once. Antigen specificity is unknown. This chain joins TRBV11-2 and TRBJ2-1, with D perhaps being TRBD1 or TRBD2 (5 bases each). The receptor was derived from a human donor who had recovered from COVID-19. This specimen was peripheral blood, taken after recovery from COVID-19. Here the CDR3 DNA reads TGTGCCAGCAGCCGAAACCGGCGAGGGGCGAATGAGCAGTTCTTC. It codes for CASSRNRRGANEQFF.